This paragraph reports one T cell receptor beta chain. Its antigen remains unidentified. This sample is part of a study of shared clonotypes between healthy human individuals. Study observations and caveats: On the whole, naive subsets had larger estimated richness than memory subsets had.

Sorted-subset replicate PCRs used 200 ng DNA, 25,000 to 30,000 T cell genomes. Sequencing was performed with immunoSEQ multiplex PCR; in TCRdb, only in-frame clones are kept and a portion is missing. Seen here are hundreds of thousands of clones, around two thirds observed once, and the top ten hold over 1.5%. Sequenced material: memory CD4+ T cells sorted from blood. The subset denotes: CD45RA-negative fraction. This TCR derives from a young woman in good health.

The CDR3 DNA follows: TGTGCCAGCAGGGCTAACGGGGGCTACAATGAGCAGTTCTTC. Its translation: CASRANGGYNEQFF. This sequence joins TRBV2 and TRBJ2-1, with D perhaps matching TRBD2 (6 bases). V lost 6 bases to trimming and J lost 3 bases, with 12 bases between them. CDR3 length: 14 residues. In germline, CDR1 is SNHLY, CDR2 FYNNEI.